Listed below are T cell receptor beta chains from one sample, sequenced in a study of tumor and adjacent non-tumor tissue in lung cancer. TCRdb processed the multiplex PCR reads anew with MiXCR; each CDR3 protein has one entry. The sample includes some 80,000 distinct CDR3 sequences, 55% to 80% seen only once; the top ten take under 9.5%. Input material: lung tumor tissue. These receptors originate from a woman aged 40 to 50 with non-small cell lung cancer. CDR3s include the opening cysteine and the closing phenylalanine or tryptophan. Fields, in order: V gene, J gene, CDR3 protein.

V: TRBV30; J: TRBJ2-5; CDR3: CAWSAGGTPIAQYF
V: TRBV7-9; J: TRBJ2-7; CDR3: CASCRDSSYEQYF
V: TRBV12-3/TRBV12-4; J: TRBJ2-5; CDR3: CASSRTSGWAPETQYF
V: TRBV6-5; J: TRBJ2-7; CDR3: CASSYSGVGSYEQYF
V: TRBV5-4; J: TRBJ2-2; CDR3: CASNYRDTRELFF
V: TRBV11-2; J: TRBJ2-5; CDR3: CDSSLSRWGNQYF
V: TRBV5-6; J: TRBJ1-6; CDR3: CASSSGDTRGSPLHF
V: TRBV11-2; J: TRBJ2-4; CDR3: CASSRAGTDNIQYF
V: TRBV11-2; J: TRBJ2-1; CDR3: CVSNLSGLELEFF
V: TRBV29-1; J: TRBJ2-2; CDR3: CSVECRGRMYGELFF
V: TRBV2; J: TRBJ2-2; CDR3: CASMFSGAYTGELFF
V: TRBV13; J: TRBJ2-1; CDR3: CASSSYGRNEQFF
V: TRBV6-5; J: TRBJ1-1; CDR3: CASILDRVPYTEAFF
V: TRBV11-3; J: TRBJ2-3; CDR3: CASSSSLLAVGGDTQYF
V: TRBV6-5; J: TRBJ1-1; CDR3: CARSSLRQDTEAFF
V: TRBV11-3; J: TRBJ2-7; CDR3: CANSHTGWEQYF
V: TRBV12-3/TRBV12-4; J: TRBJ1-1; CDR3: CASSLCPTGEAFF
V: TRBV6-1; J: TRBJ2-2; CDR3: CASRHGAGGELFF
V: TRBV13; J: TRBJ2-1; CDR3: CASSFSVVTDIEQFF
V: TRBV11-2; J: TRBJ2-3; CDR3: CASSPSGTEGYF
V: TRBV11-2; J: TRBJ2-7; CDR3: CASSSTGLVMEQYF
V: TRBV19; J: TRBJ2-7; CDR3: CASSIGGDRSYEQYF